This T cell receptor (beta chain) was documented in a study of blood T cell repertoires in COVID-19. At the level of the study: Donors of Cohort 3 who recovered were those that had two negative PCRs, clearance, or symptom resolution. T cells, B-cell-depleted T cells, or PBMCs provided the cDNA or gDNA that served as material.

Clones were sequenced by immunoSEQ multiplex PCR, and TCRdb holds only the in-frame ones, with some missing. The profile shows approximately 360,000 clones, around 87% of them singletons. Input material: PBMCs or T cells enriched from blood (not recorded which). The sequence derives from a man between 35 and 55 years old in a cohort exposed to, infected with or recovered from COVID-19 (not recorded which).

The CDR3 nucleotides read TGCGCCAGCAGCCAACCCACCGCCGGGGTTAGGTCCAAAAACATTCAGTACTTC. It is translated as CASSQPTAGVRSKNIQYF. This chain joins TRBV4-1 and TRBJ2-4, with D tentatively TRBD2 (5 bases). Per germline, CDR1 MGHRA and CDR2 YSYEKL. V was cut by 2 bases and J by 2 bases, with 19 bases left in between. The length of the CDR3 is 18 residues.